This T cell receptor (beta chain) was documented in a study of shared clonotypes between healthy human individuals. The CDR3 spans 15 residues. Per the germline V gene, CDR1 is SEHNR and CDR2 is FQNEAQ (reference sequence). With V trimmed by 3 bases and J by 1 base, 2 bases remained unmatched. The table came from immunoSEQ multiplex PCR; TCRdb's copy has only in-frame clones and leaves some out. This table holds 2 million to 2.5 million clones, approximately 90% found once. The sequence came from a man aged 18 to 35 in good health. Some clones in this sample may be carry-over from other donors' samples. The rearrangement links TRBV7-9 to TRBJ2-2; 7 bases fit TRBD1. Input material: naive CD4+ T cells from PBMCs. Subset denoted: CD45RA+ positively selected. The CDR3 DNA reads TGTGCCAGCAGCTTGACAGGGATGAACACCGGGGAGCTGTTTTTT. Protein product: CASSLTGMNTGELFF.